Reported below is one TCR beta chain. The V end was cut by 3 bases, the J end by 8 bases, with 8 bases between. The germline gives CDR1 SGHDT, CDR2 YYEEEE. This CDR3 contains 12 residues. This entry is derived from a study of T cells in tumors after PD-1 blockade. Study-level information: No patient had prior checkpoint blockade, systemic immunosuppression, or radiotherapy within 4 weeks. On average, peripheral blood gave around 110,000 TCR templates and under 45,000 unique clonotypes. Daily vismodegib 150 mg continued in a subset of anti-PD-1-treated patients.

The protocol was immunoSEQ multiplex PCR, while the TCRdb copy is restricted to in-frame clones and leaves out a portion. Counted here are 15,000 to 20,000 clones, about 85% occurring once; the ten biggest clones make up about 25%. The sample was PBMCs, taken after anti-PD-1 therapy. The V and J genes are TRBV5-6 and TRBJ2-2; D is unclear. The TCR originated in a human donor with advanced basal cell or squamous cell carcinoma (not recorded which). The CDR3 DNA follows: TGTGCCAGCAGCTGGGCCGGGGGGGAGCTGTTTTTT. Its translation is CASSWAGGELFF.